This TCR beta chain is drawn from a study of Graves' ophthalmopathy and Graves' hyperthyroidism. As to this clonotype: One end of the junction does not line up with germline, which may come from a read error.

CDR3 regions of TCR beta were amplified from RNA transcripts. Second-round multiplex PCR came after a first-round RT-PCR that employed HTBI primers. TCRdb ran MiXCR on the multiplex PCR reads and lists one entry per CDR3 protein. Of about 230,000 distinct CDR3 sequences in the sample, 45% to 55% are singletons; the top ten hold less than 60%. Germline V gene sequence: CDR1 SQVTM, CDR2 ANQGSEA. This CDR3 has 12 residues. Sequencing used peripheral blood. This clonotype was sampled from an adult man with Graves' ophthalmopathy. The chain combines TRBV29-1 with TRBJ2-3, with D possibly being TRBD2 (5 bases). The DNA of the CDR3 is TGTAGCGCCAACGGACCCGCAGATACGCAGTATTTT. Its translation: CSANGPADTQYF.